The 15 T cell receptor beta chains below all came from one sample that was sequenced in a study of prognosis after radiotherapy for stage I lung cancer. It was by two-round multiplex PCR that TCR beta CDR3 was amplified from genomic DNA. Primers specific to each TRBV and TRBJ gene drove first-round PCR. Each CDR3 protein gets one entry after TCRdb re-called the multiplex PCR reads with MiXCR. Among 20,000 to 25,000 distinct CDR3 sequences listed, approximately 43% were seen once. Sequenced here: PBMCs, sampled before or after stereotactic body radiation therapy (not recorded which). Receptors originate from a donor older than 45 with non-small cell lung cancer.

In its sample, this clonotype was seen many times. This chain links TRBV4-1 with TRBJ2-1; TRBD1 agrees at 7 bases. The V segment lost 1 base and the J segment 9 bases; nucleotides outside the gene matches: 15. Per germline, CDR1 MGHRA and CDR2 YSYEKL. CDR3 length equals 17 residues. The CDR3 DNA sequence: TGCGCCAGCAGCCAAGCCCAGTCAGCCTACGGGGACAGTGAGCAGTTCTTC. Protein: CASSQAQSAYGDSEQFF.

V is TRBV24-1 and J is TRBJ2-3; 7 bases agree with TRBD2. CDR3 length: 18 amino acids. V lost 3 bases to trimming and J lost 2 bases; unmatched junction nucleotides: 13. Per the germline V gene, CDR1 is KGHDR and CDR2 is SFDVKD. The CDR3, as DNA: TGTGCCACCAGTGATCCTAGGCTAGAGGGAGGGATCACAGATACGCAGTATTTT. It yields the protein CATSDPRLEGGITDTQYF.

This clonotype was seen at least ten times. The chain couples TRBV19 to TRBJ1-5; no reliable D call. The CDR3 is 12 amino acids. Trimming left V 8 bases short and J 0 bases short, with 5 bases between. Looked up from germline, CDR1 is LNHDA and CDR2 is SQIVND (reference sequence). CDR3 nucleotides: TGTGCCAGTTCGTATAGCAATCAGCCCCAGCATTTT. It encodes CASSYSNQPQHF.

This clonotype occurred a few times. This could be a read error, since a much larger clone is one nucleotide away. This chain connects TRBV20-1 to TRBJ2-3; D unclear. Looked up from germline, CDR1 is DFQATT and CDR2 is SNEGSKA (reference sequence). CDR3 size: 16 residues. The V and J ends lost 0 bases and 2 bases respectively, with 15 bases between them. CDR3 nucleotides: TGCAGTGCTAGAGATGAGTTCCTGGGGTTCACAGATACGCAGTATTTT. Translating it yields CSARDEFLGFTDTQYF.

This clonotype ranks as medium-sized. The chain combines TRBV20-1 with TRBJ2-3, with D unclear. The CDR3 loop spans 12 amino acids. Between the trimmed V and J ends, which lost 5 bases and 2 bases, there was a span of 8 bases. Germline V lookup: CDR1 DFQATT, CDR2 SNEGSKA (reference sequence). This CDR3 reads CSAPDNTDTQYF. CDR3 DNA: TGCAGTGCTCCAGACAACACAGATACGCAGTATTTT.

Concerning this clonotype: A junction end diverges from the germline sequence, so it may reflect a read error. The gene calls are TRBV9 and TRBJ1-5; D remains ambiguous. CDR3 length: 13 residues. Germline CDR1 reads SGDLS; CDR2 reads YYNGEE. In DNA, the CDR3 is TGTGCCAGCAGCGGACCGGTCAATCGGCCCCAGCATTTT. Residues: CASSGPVNRPQHF.

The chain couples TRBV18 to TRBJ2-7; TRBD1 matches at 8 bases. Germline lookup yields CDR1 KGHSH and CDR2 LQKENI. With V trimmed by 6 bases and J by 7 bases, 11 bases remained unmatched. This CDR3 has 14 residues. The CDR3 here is CASSQGTGVPEQYF. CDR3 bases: TGTGCCAGCTCCCAAGGGACAGGCGTCCCTGAGCAGTACTTC.

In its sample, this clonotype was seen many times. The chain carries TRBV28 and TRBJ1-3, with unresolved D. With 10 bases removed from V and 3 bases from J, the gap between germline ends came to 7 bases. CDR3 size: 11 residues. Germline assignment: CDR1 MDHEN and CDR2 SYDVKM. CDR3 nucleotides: TGTGCCACGTCATTTGGAAACACCATATATTTT. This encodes CATSFGNTIYF.

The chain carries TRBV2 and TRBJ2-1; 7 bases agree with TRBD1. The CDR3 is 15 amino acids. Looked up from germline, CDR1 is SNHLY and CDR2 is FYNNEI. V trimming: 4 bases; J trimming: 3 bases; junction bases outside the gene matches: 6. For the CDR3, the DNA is TGTGCCAGCAGTGCTAGCAGGGGGAGCTACAATGAGCAGTTCTTC. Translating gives CASSASRGSYNEQFF.

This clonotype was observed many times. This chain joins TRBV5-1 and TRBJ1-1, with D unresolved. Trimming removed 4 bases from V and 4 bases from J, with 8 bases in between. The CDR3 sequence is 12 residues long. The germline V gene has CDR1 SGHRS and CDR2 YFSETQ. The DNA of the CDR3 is TGCGCCAGCAGCGCCCTTGCCACTGAAGCTTTCTTT. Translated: CASSALATEAFF.

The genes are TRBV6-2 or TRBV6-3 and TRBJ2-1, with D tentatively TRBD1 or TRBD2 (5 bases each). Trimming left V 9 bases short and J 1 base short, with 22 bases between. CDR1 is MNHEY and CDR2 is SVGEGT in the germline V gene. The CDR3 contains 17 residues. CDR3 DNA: TGTGCCAGTAGTGAATTCCCCGGGACGGAATCCTACAATGAGCAGTTCTTC. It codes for CASSEFPGTESYNEQFF.

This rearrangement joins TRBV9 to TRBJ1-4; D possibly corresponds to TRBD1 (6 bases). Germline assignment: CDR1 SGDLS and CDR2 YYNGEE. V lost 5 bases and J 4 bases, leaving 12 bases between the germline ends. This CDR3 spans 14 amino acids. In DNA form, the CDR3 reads TGTGCCAGCAGTTCACAGGGAGTTAATGAAAAACTGTTTTTT. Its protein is CASSSQGVNEKLFF.

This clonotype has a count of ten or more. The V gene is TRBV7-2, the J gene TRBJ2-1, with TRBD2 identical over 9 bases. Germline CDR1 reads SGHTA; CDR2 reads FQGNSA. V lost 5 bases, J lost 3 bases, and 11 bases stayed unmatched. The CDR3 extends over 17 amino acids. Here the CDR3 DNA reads TGTGCCAGCAGCCCGCTAGGGGGTAGCGGGAGCTACAATGAGCAGTTCTTC. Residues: CASSPLGGSGSYNEQFF.

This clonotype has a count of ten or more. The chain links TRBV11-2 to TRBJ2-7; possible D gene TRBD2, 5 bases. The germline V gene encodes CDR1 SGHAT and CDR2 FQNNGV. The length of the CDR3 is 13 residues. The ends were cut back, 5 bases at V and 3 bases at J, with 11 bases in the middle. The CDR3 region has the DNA TGTGCCAGCAGCGATACTAGGAGCTACGAGCAGTACTTC. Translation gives CASSDTRSYEQYF.

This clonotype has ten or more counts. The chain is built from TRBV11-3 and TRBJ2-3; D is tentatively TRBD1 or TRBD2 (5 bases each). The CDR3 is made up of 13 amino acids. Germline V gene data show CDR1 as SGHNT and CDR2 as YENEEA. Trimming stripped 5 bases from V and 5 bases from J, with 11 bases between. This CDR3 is CASSPGPLDTQYF. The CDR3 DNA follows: TGTGCCAGCAGCCCGGGACCGTTAGATACGCAGTATTTT.